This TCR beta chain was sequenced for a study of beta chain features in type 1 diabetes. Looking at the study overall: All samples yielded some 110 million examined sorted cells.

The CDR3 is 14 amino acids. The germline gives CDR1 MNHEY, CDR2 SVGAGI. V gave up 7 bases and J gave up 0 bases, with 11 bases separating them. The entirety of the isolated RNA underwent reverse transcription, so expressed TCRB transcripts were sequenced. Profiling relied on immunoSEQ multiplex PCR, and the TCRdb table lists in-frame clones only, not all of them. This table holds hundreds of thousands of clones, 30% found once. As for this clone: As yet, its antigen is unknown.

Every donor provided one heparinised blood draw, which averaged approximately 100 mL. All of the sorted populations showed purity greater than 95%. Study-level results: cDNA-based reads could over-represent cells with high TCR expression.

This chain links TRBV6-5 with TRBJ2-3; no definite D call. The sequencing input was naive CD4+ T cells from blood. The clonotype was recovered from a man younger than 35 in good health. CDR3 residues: CASTLPGSTDTQYF. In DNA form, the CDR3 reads TGTGCCAGCACCCTCCCCGGGAGCACAGATACGCAGTATTTT.